This T cell receptor beta chain derives from a study of T-cell memory formation after mild COVID-19. The junction had 9 bases not matched to a gene; V was cut back by 1 base and J by 0 bases. The CDR3 has 19 residues. CDR1 and CDR2 from the germline V gene are SGHTA and FQGNSA. This clonotype has just a few counts. TCRdb re-called the 5' RACE reads with MiXCR, one entry per CDR3 protein. The sample has about 290,000 distinct CDR3 sequences; approximately 16% are singletons. The sequenced sample was PBMCs or a T cell subset sorted from them (not recorded which). This receptor was taken from a man younger than 35 who had mild COVID-19 (a few samples of this study predate the infection). Cell type and time point are not known. V gene TRBV7-2 combines with J gene TRBJ1-3, with TRBD1 identical over 10 bases. The DNA for the CDR3 is TGTGCCAGCAGCTTAGTCGGACAGGGGGTTACGAGCTCTGGAAACACCATATATTTT. Amino acid sequence: CASSLVGQGVTSSGNTIYF.